Sequencing of this TCR beta chain was carried out in a study of blood T cells in healthy people across ages. Broader study findings: Diversity of TCR beta per million T cells declined in a roughly linear way with age. Donors of long life had a larger count of naive CD4+ cells and greater diversity than aged donors.

Investigators took roughly 9.5 milliliters of peripheral blood from every donor. There are a few counts of this clonotype. Its cognate antigen is unknown. Primed by a sample-barcoded 5' primer and a J-beta primer mix, a second PCR proceeded for about 6 to 11 cycles. A minimum of 2.5 million CDR3-containing paired-end reads was obtained for each sample. From the 5' RACE reads, TCRdb called clonotypes with MiXCR, one entry per CDR3 protein. The data hold 1,500,000 or so distinct CDR3 sequences, with around 55% observed a single time. Germline V gives CDR1 MNHNS, CDR2 SASEGT. The CDR3 consists of 14 residues. V was cut by 6 bases and J by 1 base, with 11 bases left in between.

Sequenced: blood. The receptor comes from a man younger than 35 in good health. The J gene is TRBJ2-3, the V gene TRBV6-1, with D possibly TRBD2 on 6 matching bases. CDR3: CASRKGGGTDTQYF. CDR3 DNA sequence: TGTGCCAGCAGGAAGGGAGGTGGCACAGATACGCAGTATTTT.